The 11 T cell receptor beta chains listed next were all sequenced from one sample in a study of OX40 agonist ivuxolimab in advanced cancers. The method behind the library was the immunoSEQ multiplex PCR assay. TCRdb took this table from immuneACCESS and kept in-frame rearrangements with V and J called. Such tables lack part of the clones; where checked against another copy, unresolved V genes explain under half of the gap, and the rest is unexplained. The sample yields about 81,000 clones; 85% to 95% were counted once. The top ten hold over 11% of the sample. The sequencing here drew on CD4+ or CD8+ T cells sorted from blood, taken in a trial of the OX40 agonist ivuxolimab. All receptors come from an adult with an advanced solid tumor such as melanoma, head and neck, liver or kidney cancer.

The CDR3 is CASSVDPGQGGSYNSPLHF. CDR3 coding DNA: TGTGCCAGCAGCGTGGATCCGGGACAGGGAGGCTCCTATAATTCACCCCTCCACTTT. The chain uses TRBV9 and TRBJ1-6; 9 nucleotides line up with TRBD1. The junction had 9 bases not matched to a gene; V was cut back by 2 bases and J by 0 bases. This CDR3 is built from 19 residues. Looked up from germline, CDR1 is SGDLS and CDR2 is YYNGEE. Full variable domain (missing parts from reference TRBV9 and TRBJ1-6): DSGVTQTPKHLITATGQRVTLRCSPRSGDLSVYWYQQSLDQGLQFLIQYYNGEERAKGNILERFSAQQFPDLHSELNLSSLELGDSALYFCASSVDPGQGGSYNSPLHFGNGTRLTVT.

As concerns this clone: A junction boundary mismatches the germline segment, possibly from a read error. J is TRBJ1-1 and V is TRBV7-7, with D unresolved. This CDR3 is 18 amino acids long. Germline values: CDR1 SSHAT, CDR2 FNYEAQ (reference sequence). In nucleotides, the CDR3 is TGTGCTAGCAGCCCACACACATCCCCGGGCCATAAGAACACTGAAGCTTTCTTT. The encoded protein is CASSPHTSPGHKNTEAFF.

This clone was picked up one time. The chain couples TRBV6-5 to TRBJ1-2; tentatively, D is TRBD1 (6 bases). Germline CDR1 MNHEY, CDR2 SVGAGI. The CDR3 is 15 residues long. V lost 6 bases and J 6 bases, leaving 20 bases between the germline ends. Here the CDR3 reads CASSPTIGQTDGYTF. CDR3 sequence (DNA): TGTGCCAGCAGCCCTACAATCGGACAGACGGATGGCTACACCTTC.

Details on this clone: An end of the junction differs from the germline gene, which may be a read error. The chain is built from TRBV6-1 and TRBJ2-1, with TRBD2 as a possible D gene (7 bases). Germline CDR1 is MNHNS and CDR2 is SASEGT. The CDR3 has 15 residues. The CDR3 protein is CASTASRGGYSEQFF. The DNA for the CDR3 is TGTGCCAGCACCGCCAGCAGGGGAGGGTACAGTGAGCAGTTCTTC.

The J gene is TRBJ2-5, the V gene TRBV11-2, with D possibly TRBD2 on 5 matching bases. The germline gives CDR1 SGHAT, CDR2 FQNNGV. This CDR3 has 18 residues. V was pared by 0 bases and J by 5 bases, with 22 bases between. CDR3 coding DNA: TGTGCCAGCAGCTTAGATCCGTGGACTCGGTCATGGGTGGAGACCCAGTACTTC. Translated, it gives CASSLDPWTRSWVETQYF. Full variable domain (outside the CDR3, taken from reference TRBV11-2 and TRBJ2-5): EAGVAQSPRYKIIEKRQSVAFWCNPISGHATLYWYQQILGQGPKLLIQFQNNGVVDDSQLPKDRFSAERLKGVDSTLKIQPAKLEDSAVYLCASSLDPWTRSWVETQYFGPGTRLLVL.

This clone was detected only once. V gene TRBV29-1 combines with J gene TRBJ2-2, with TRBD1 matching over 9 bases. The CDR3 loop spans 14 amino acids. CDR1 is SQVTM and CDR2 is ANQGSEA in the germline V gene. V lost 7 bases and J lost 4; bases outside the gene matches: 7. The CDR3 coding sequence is TGCAGCGCTCGGGACAGGGAATCCACCGGGGAGCTGTTTTTT. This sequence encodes CSARDRESTGELFF.

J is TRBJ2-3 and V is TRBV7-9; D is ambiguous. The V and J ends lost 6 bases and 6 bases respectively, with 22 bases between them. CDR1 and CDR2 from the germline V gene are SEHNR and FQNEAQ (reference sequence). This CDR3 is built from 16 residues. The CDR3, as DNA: TGTGCCAGCAGTTGGACGGCGGCCCCACTGAGCGATACGCAGTATTTT. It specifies CASSWTAAPLSDTQYF.

The CDR3 bases are TGTGCCAGCAGCTGGGGACAGGGAAGGTACAATGAGCAGTTCTTC. Protein product: CASSWGQGRYNEQFF. The chain joins TRBV7-9 to TRBJ2-1; the match to TRBD1 covers 9 bases. The junction had 5 bases not matched to a gene; V was cut back by 4 bases and J by 4 bases. The CDR3 is 15 amino acids. Germline CDR1 and CDR2: SEHNR and FQNEAQ (reference sequence).

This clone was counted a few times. In DNA form, the CDR3 reads TGTGCCAGCAGCTTAGCGGGCCTCTTGGAAAGCAATCAGCCCCAGCATTTT. Amino acids: CASSLAGLLESNQPQHF. This sequence joins TRBV7-9 and TRBJ1-5; D is unclear. This CDR3 contains 17 residues. Trimming took 0 bases from V and 1 from J, leaving 13 bases between them. Germline CDR1 SEHNR, CDR2 FQNEAQ (reference sequence).

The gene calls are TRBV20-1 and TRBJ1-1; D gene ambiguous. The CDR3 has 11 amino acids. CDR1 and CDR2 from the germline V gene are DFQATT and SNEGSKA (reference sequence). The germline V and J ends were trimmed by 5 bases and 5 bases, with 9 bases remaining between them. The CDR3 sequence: CSALAGTEAFF. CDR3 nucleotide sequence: TGCAGTGCTCTCGCGGGGACTGAAGCTTTCTTT.

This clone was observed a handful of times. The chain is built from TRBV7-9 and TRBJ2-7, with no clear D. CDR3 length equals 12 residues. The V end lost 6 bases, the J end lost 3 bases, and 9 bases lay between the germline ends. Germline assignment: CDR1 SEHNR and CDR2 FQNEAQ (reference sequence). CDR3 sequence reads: CASSLTNYEQYF. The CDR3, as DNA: TGTGCCAGCAGTTTGACGAACTACGAGCAGTACTTC. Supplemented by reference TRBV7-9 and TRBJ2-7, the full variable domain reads DTGVSQNPRHKITKRGQNVTFRCDPISEHNRLYWYRQTLGQGPEFLTYFQNEAQLEKSRLLSDRFSAERPKGSFSTLEIQRTEQGDSAMYLCASSLTNYEQYFGPGTRLTVT.